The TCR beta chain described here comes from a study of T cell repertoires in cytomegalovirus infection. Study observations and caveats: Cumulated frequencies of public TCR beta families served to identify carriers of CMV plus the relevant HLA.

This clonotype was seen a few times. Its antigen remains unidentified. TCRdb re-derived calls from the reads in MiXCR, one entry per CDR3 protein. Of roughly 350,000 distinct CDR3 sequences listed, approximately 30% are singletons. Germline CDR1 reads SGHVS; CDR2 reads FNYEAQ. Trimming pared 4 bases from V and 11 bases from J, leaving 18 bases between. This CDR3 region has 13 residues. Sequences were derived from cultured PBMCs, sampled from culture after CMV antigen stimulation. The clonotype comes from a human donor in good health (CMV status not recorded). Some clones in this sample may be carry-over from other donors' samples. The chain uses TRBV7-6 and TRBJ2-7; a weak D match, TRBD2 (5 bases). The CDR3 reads CASSSFLGSGEYF. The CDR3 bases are TGTGCCAGCAGCTCCTTTTTGGGGAGCGGAGAGTACTTC.